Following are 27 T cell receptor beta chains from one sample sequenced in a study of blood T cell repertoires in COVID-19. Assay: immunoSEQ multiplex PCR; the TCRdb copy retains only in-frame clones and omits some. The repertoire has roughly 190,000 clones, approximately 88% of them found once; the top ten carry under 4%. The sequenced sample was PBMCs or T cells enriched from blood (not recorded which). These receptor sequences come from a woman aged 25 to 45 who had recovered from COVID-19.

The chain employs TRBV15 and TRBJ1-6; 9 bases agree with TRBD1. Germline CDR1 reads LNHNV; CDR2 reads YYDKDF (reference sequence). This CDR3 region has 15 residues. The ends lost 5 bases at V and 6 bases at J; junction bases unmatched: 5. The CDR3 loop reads CATSLRGQGNSPLHF. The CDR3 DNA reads TGTGCCACCAGCTTAAGGGGACAGGGTAATTCACCCCTCCACTTT.

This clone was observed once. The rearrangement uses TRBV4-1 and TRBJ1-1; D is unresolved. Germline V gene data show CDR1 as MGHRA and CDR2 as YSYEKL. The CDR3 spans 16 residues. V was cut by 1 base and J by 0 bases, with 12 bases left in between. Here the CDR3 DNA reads TGCGCCAGCAGCCAAGCGGGGTATGGGGTGAACACTGAAGCTTTCTTT. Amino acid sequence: CASSQAGYGVNTEAFF.

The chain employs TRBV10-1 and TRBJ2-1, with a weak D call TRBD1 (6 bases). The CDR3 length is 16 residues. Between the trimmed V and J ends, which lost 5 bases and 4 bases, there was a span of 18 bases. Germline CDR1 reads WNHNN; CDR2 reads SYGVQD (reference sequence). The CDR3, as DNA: TGCGCCAGCAGTAGCACTACAGCAGGACAGTACAATGAGCAGTTCTTC. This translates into CASSSTTAGQYNEQFF.

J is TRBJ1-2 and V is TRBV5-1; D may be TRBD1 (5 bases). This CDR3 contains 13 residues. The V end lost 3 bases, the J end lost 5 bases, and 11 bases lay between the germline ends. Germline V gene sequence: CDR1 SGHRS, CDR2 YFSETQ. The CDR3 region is CASSSRVEYGYTF. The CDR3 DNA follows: TGCGCCAGCAGCTCCAGGGTTGAGTATGGCTACACCTTC.

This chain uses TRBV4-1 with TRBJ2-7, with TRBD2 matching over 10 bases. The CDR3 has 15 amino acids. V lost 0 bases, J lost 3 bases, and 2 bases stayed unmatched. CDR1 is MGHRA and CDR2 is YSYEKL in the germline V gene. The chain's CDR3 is CASSQDSGRYYEQYF. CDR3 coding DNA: TGCGCCAGCAGCCAAGATAGCGGGAGGTACTACGAGCAGTACTTC.

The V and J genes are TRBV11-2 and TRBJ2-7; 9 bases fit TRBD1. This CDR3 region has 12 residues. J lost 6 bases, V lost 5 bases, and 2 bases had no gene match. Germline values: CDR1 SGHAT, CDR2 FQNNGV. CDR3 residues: CASSRTGVEQYF. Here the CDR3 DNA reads TGTGCCAGCAGCAGGACAGGGGTCGAGCAGTACTTC.

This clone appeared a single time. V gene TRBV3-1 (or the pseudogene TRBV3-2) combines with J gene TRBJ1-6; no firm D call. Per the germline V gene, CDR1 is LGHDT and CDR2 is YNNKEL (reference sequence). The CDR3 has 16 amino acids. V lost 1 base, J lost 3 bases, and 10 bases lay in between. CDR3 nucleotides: TGTGCCAGCAGCCAAGGAGGCCCTAACTATAATTCACCCCTCCACTTT. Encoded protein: CASSQGGPNYNSPLHF.

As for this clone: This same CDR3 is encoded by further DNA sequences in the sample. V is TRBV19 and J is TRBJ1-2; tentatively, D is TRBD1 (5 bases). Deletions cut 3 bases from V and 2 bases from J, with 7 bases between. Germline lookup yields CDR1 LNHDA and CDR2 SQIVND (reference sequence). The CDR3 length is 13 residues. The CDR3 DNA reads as TGTGCCAGTAGTATTGGGGCGAACTATGGCTACACCTTC. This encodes CASSIGANYGYTF.

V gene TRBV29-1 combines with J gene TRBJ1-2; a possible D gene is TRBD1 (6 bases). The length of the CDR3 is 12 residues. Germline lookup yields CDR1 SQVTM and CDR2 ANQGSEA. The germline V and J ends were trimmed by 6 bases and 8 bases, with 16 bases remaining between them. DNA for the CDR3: TGCAGCGTCGAGACAGGTCAGGCGGGCTACACCTTC. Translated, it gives CSVETGQAGYTF.

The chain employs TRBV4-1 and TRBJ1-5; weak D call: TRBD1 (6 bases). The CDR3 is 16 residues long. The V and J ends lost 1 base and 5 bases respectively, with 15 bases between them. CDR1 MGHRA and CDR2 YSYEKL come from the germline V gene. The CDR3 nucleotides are TGCGCCAGCAGCCAAGTTCCAGGGGTCACGTATCAGCCCCAGCATTTT. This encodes CASSQVPGVTYQPQHF.

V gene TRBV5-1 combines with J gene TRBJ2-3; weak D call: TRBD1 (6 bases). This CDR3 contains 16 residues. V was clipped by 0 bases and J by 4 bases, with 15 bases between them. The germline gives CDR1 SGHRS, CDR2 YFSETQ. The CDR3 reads CASSLGGHPASDTQYF. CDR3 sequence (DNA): TGCGCCAGCAGCTTGGGGGGGCACCCAGCCTCAGATACGCAGTATTTT. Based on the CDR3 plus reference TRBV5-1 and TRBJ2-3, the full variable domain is KAGVTQTPRYLIKTRGQQVTLSCSPISGHRSVSWYQQTPGQGLQFLFEYFSETQRNKGNFPGRFSGRQFSNSRSEMNVSTLELGDSALYLCASSLGGHPASDTQYFGPGTRLTVL.

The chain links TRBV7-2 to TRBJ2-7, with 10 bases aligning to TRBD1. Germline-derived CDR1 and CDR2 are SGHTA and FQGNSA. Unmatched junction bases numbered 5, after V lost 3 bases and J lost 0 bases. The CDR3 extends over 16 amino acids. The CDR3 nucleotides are TGTGCCAGCAGCTTGGTAGGACAGGGGGACTCCTACGAGCAGTACTTC. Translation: CASSLVGQGDSYEQYF.

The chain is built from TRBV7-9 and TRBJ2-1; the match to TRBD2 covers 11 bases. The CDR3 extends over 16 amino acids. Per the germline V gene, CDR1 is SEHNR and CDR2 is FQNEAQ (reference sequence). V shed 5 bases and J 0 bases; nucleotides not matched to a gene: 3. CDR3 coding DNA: TGTGCCAGCAGCATGGGACTAGCGGCCTCCTACAATGAGCAGTTCTTC. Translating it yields CASSMGLAASYNEQFF. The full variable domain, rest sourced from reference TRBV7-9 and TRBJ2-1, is DTGVSQNPRHKITKRGQNVTFRCDPISEHNRLYWYRQTLGQGPEFLTYFQNEAQLEKSRLLSDRFSAERPKGSFSTLEIQRTEQGDSAMYLCASSMGLAASYNEQFFGPGTRLTVL.

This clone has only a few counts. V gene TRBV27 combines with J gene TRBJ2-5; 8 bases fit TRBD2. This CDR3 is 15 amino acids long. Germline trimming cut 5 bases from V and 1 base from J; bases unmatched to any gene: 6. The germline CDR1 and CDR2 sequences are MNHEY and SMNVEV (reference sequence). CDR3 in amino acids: CASSQRTSTQETQYF. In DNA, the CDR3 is TGTGCCAGCAGTCAAAGGACTAGCACCCAAGAGACCCAGTACTTC.

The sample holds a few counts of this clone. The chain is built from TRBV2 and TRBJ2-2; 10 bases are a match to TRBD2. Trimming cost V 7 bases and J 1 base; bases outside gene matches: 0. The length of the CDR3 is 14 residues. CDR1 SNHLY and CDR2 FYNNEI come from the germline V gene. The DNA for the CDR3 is TGTGCCAGCATAGCGGGAGGGAACACCGGGGAGCTGTTTTTT. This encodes CASIAGGNTGELFF.

The chain's CDR3 is CASSLEGTGRTNEKLFF. The DNA of the CDR3 is TGCGCCAGCAGCTTGGAAGGGACAGGGCGAACTAATGAAAAACTGTTTTTT. This rearrangement joins TRBV5-1 to TRBJ1-4; 9 bases agree with TRBD1. The CDR3 has 17 residues. Per the germline V gene, CDR1 is SGHRS and CDR2 is YFSETQ. J gave up 1 base and V 0 bases, and 4 bases lay outside the gene matches.

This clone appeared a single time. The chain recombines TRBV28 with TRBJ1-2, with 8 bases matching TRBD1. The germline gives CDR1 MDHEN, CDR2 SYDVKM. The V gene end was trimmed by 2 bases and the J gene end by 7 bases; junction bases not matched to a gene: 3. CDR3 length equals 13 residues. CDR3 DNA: TGTGCCAGCAGTTTAAGGACAGGGTTTGGCTACACCTTC. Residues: CASSLRTGFGYTF.

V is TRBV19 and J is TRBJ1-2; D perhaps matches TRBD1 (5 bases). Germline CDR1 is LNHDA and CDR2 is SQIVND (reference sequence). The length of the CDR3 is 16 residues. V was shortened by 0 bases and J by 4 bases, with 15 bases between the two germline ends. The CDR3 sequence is CASSIDRRQTSYGYTF. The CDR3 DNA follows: TGTGCCAGTAGTATAGATCGGAGACAGACAAGCTATGGCTACACCTTC.

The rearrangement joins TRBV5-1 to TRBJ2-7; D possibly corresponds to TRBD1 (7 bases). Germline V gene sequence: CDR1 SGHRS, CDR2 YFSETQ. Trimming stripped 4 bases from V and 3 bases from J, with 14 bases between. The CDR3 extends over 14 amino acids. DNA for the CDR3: TGCGCCAGCAGCGGAGGGTCAGGGGGCTACGAGCAGTACTTC. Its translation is CASSGGSGGYEQYF.

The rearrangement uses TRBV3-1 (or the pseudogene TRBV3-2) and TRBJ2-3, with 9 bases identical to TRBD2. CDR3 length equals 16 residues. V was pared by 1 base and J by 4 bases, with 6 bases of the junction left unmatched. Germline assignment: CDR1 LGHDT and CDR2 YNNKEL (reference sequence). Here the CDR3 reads CASSQAPGLAADTQYF. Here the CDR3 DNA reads TGTGCCAGCAGCCAAGCACCGGGACTAGCAGCAGATACGCAGTATTTT.

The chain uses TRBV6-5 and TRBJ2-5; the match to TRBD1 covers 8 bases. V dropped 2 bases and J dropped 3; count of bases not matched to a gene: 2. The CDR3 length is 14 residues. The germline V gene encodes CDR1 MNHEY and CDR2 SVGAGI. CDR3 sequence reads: CASSYATGEETQYF. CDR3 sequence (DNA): TGTGCCAGCAGTTACGCGACAGGGGAAGAGACCCAGTACTTC.

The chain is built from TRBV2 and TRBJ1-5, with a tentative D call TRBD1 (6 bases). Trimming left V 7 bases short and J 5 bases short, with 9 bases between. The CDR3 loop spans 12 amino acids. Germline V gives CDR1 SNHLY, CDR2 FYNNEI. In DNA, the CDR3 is TGTGCCAGCAATCACAGGGATCAGCCCCAGCATTTT. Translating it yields CASNHRDQPQHF. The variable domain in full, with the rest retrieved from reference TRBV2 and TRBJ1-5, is EPEVTQTPSHQVTQMGQEVILRCVPISNHLYFYWYRQILGQKVEFLVSFYNNEISEKSEIFDDQFSVERPDGSNFTLKIRSTKLEDSAMYFCASNHRDQPQHFGDGTRLSIL.

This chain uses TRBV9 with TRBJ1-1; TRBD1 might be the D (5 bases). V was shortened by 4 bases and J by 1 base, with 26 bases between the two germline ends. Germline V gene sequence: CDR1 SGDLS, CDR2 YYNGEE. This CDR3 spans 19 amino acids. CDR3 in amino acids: CASSRDRDSAGIANTEAFF. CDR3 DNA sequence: TGTGCCAGCAGCCGAGACCGAGACAGTGCAGGTATAGCGAACACTGAAGCTTTCTTT.

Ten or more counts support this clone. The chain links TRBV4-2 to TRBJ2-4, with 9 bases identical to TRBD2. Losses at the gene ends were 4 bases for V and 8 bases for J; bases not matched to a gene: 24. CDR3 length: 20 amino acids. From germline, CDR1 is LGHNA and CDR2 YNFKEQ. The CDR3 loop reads CASSPLTLRTGRTSADIQYF. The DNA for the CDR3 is TGTGCCAGCAGCCCCCTAACACTCCGGACAGGACGGACTAGCGCTGACATTCAGTACTTC.

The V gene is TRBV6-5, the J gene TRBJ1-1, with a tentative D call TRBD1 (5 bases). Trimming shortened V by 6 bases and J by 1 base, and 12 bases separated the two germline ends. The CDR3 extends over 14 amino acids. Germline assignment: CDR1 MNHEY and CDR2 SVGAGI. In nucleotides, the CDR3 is TGTGCCAGCAGGGGGCTGAGCCCGAACACTGAAGCTTTCTTT. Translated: CASRGLSPNTEAFF.

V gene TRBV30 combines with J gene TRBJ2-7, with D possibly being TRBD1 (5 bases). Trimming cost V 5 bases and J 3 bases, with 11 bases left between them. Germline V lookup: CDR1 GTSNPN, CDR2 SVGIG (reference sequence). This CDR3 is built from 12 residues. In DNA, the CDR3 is TGTGCCTGGCAAGGACAAAACTACGAGCAGTACTTC. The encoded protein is CAWQGQNYEQYF.

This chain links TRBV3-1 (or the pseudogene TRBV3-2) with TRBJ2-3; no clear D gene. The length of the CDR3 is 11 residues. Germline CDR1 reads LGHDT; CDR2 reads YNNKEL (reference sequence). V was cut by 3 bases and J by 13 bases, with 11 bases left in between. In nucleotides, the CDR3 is TGTGCCAGCAGCCAGAAAAATCAGGAGTATTTT. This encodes CASSQKNQEYF.